The TCR beta chain described here comes from a study of blood T cell repertoires in COVID-19 (dated by TCRdb to the early 2020s). About the investigation overall: Samples from collaborators originated in the United States, Italy and Spain and spanned both the acute and convalescent phases of COVID-19. The material from the prospective study consisted of cDNA or gDNA derived from T cells, B-cell-depleted T cells, or PBMCs. Subjects who had been exposed to COVID-19, were actively infected with it, or had recovered from it provided the deeply sampled blood TCRbeta repertoires that made up the dataset. The repertoires were released in a freely available public database intended as a resource for research on the immune response to SARS-CoV-2. Samples were obtained from the ongoing ImmuneRACE study (first 160 participants) and from 1,254 subjects provided by 6 global collaborators. The sample metadata nearly always contained a de-identified subject ID, COVID-19 status, age in years and sex. HLA class I and class II types, where available, came from metadata supplied by the sample provider rather than from assay-based typing. Study-wide conclusions, independent of this receptor: The amount of clinical and demographic metadata varied by source and participant and was provided uncurated.

Notes on this clone: The antigen this receptor binds is unknown. Base quality data are lacking; no much larger clone is found one base away.

The immunoSEQ Assay, a bias-controlled multiplex PCR, was used to amplify TCRbeta CDR3 regions from genomic DNA. The original pipeline was this. Nucleated cell counts per sample were estimated from amplification of reference gene primers within the assay. Sequence reads were collapsed and filtered to measure the absolute abundance of every unique TCRbeta CDR3 rearrangement. For each sample, productive Simpson clonality was calculated as the square root of Simpson's diversity index over productive rearrangements. The clones in this table, taken by TCRdb from immuneACCESS, are in-frame only. Not every clone is retained; where verified, under half of the shortfall comes from an unresolved V gene, and the cause of the rest is unknown. The DNA was the basis for D and trimming; V, J and clone size are from that table. In this sample the table shows 20,000 to 30,000 clones, roughly nine tenths of which occur a single time. 27% of the sample goes to the ten largest clones.

From the cysteine up to the phenylalanine, the CDR3 has a length of 18 residues. The kept DNA is CDR3 alone, 54 bases in frame from the first base. Via the germline V gene, CDR1 is SNHLY and CDR2 FYNNEI. V loses 0 bases, J loses 6 bases, and the germline ends lie 22 bases apart. One collaborating source in Seattle enrolled patients during active infection and followed them longitudinally through the course of disease. The collaborating institutions used their own protocols to collect whole blood in K2EDTA tubes. For TCRbeta analysis, collaborator samples were shipped as frozen whole blood, as isolated PBMCs, or as DNA extracted from either sample type.

The sample comprised peripheral blood. This sequence originates from a man aged 65 to 79 with COVID-19, enrolled during active disease. The chain employs TRBV2 and TRBJ2-3; the best D guess is TRBD2, with 5 bases matching. The DNA is TGTGCCAGCAGTGAAGCGCTTATCACTAGATATCTATATGATACGCAGTATTTT. This sequence encodes CASSEALITRYLYDTQYF.